One TCR beta chain is described in this entry. Antigen unknown. The sample comes from a study of radiation and T cells in renal cell carcinoma. The overall study: Nephrectomy followed 15 Gy stereotactic body radiation by 4 weeks. Study-wide findings and caveats: In blood, top tumor clones expanded by 2 weeks, shrinking by 4.

The time point was: baseline pretreatment blood. Treatment specified: 15 Gy SBRT to primary tumor, nephrectomy 4 weeks later. Blood was sampled at baseline, 2 weeks and 4 weeks after SBRT. The patient's renal cell carcinoma had clear cell pathology. Libraries were prepared by immunoSEQ multiplex PCR; TCRdb keeps only in-frame clonotypes and omits some of them. The top ten clones hold roughly 8% of a sample with 85,000 to 100,000 clones, approximately 86% of them seen once. CDR1 and CDR2 from the germline V gene are SGHTA and FQGNSA. This CDR3 spans 12 amino acids. Germline trimming cut 5 bases from V and 6 bases from J; bases unmatched to any gene: 3.

This sample comprised blood, obtained from a patient whose treatment included radiotherapy and nephrectomy. The V and J genes are TRBV7-2 and TRBJ2-7; 8 bases are shared with TRBD1. The source of this sequence is a man between 50 and 59 years old with renal cell carcinoma. CDR3: CASSPDRGEQYF. The CDR3 coding sequence is TGTGCCAGCAGCCCCGACAGGGGCGAGCAGTACTTC.